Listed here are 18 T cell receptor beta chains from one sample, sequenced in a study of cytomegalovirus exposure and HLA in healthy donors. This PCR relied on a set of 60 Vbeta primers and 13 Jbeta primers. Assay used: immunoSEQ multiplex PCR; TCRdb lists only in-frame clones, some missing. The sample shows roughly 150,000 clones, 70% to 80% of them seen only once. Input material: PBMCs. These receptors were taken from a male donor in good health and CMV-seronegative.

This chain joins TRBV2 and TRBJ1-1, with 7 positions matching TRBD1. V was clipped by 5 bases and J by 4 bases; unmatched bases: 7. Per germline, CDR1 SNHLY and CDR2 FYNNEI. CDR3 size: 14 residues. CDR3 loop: CASSPQGSGTEAFF. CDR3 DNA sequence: TGTGCCAGCAGTCCACAGGGGTCAGGCACTGAAGCTTTCTTT.

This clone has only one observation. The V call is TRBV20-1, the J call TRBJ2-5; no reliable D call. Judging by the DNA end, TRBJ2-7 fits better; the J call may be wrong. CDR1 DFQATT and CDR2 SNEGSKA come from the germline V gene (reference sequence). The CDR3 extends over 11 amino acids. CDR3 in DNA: TGCAGTGCTAGAGGAGGCTACGAGCAGTACTTC. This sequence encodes CSARGGYEQYF.

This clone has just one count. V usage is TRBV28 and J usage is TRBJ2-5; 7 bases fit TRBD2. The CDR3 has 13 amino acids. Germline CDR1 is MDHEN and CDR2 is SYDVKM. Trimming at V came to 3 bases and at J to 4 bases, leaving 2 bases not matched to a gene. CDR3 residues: CASSFTGGETQYF. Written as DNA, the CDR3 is TGTGCCAGCAGTTTTACGGGGGGAGAGACCCAGTACTTC.

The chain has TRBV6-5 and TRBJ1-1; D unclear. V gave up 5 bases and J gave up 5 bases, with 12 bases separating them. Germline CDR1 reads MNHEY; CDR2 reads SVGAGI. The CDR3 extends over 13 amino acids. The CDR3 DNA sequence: TGTGCCAGCAGTCGAGCAAGAGGGACTGAAGCTTTCTTT. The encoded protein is CASSRARGTEAFF.

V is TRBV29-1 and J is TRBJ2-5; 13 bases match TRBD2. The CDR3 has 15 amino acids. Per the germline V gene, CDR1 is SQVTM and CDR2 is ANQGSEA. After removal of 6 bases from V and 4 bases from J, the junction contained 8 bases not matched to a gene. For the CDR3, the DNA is TGCAGCGTCACTGGGACTAGCGGGAACGGAGAGACCCAGTACTTC. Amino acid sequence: CSVTGTSGNGETQYF.

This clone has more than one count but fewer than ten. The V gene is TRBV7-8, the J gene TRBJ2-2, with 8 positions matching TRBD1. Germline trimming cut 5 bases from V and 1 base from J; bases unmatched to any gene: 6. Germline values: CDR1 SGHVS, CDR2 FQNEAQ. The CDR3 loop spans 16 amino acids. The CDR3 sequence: CASSLRTGKNTGELFF. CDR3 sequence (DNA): TGTGCCAGCAGCCTCAGGACAGGGAAGAACACCGGGGAGCTGTTTTTT.

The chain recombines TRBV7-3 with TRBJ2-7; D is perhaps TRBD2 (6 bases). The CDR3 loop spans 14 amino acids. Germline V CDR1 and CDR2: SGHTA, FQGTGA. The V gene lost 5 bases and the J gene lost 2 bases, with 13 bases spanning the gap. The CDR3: CASSPGGKAYEQYF. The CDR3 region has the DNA TGTGCCAGCAGCCCCGGAGGGAAAGCCTACGAGCAGTACTTC.

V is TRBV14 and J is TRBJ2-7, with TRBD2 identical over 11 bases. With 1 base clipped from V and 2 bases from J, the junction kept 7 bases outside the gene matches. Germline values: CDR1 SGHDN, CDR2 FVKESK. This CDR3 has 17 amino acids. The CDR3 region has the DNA TGTGCCAGCAGCCAAGTGGCCGGGACTAGCGGTACCTACGAGCAGTACTTC. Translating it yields CASSQVAGTSGTYEQYF.

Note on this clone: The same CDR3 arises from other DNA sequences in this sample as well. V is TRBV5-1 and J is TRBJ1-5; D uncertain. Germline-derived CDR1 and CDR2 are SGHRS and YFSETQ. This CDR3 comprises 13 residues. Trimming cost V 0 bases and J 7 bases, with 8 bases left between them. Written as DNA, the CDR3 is TGCGCCAGCAGCTTGGCCGGCGGCCAGCCCCAGCATTTT. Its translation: CASSLAGGQPQHF.

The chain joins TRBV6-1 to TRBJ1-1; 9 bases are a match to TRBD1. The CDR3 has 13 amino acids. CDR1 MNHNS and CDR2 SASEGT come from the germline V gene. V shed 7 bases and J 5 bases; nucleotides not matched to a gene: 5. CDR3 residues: CASTPGTGTEAFF. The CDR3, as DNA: TGTGCCAGCACCCCTGGGACAGGGACTGAAGCTTTCTTT.

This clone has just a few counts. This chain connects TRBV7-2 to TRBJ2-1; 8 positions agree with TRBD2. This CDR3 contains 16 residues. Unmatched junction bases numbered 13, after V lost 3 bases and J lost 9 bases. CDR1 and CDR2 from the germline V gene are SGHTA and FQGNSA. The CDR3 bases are TGTGCCAGCAGCTTTTTCTCGGGAGGGCGGGTGAGTGAGCAGTTCTTC. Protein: CASSFFSGGRVSEQFF. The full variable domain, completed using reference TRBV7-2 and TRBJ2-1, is GAGVSQSPSNKVTEKGKDVELRCDPISGHTALYWYRQSLGQGLEFLIYFQGNSAPDKSGLPSDRFSAERTGGSVSTLTIQRTQQEDSAVYLCASSFFSGGRVSEQFFGPGTRLTVL.

The CDR3 protein is CASSSRQGARETQYF. The CDR3 DNA follows: TGTGCCAGCAGCTCCCGACAGGGGGCTCGAGAGACCCAGTACTTC. V gene TRBV7-2 combines with J gene TRBJ2-5, with 10 nucleotides matching TRBD1. Germline V gene sequence: CDR1 SGHTA, CDR2 FQGNSA. The CDR3 is made up of 15 amino acids. V was clipped by 4 bases and J by 4 bases; unmatched bases: 6.

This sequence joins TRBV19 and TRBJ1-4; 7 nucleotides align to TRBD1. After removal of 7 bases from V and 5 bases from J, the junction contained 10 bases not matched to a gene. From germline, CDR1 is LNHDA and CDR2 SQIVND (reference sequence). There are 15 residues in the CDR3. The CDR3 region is CASKDFGTVNEKLFF. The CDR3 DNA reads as TGTGCCAGTAAGGACTTCGGGACAGTGAATGAAAAACTGTTTTTT.

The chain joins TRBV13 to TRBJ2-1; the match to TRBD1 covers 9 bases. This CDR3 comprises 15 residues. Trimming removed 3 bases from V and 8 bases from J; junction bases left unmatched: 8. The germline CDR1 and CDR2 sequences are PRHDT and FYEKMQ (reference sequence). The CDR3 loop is CASSFVDRGGDEQFF. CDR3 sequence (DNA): TGTGCCAGCAGCTTCGTGGACAGGGGAGGCGATGAGCAGTTCTTC. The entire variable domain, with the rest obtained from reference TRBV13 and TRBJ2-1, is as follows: AAGVIQSPRHLIKEKRETATLKCYPIPRHDTVYWYQQGPGQDPQFLISFYEKMQSDKGSIPDRFSAQQFSDYHSELNMSSLELGDSALYFCASSFVDRGGDEQFFGPGTRLTVL.

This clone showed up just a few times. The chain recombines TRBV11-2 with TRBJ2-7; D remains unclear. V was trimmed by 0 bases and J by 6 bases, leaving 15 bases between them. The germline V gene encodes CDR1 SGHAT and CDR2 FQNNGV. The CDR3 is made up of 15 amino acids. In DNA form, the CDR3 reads TGTGCCAGCAGCTTAGATTTCGCCACCGCGTCCGAGCAGTACTTC. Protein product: CASSLDFATASEQYF.

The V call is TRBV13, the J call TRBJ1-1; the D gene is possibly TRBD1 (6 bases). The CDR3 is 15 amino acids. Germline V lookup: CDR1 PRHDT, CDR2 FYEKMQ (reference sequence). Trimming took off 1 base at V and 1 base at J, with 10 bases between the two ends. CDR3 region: CASSLVGRGNTEAFF. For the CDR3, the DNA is TGTGCCAGCAGCTTAGTGGGCAGGGGGAACACTGAAGCTTTCTTT.

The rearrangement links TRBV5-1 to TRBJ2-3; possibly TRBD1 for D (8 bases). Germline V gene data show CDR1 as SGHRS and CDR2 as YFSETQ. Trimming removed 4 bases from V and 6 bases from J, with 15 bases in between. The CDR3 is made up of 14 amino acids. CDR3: CASSPGQGGDTQYF. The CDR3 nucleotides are TGCGCCAGCAGCCCAGGACAGGGAGGGGATACGCAGTATTTT.

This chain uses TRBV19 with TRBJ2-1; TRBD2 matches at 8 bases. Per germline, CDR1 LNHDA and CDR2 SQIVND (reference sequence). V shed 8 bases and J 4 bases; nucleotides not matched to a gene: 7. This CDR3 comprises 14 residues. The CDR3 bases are TGTGCCAGTTCCCCAGCGGGAGCTTACAATGAGCAGTTCTTC. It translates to CASSPAGAYNEQFF.